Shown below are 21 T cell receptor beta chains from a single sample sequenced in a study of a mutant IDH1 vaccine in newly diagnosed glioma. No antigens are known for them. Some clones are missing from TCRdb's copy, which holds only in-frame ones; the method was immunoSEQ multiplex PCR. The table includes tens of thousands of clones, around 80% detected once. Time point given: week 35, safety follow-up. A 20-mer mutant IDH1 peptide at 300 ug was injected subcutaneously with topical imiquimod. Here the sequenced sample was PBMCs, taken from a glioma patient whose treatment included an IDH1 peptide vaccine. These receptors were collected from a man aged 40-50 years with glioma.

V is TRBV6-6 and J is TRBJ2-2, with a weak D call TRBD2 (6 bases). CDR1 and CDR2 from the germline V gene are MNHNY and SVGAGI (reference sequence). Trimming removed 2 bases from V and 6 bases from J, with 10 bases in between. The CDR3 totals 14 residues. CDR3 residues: CASSYTGTAGELFF. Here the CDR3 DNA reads TGTGCCAGCAGTTACACCGGGACTGCCGGGGAGCTGTTTTTT.

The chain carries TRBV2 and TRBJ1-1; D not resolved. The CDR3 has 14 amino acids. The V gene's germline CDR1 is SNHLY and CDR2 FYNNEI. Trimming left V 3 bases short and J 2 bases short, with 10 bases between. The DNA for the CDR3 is TGTGCCAGCAGTGAGGGCCTAATTAACACTGAAGCTTTCTTT. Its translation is CASSEGLINTEAFF.

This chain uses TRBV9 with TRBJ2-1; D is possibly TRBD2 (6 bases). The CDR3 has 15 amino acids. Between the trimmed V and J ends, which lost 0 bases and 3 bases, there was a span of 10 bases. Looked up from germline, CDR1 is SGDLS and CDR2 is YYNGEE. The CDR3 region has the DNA TGTGCCAGCAGCGTAGACGGGAGTGGCTACAATGAGCAGTTCTTC. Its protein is CASSVDGSGYNEQFF.

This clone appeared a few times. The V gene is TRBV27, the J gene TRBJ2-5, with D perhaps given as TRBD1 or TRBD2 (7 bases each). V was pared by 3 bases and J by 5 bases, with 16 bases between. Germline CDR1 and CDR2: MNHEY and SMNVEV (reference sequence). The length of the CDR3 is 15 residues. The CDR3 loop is CASSLGGGYGETQYF. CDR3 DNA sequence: TGTGCCAGCAGTTTGGGAGGGGGCTATGGGGAGACCCAGTACTTC.

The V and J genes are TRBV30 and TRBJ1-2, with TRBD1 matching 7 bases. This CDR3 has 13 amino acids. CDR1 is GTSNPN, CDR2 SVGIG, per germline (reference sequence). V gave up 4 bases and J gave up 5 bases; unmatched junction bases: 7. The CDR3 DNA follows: TGTGCCTGGAATAACAGGGGACAATATGGCTACACCTTC. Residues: CAWNNRGQYGYTF. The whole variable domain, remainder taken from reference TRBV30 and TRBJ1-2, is SQTIHQWPATLVQPVGSPLSLECTVEGTSNPNLYWYRQAAGRGLQLLFYSVGIGQISSEVPQNLSASRPQDRQFILSSKKLLLSDSGFYLCAWNNRGQYGYTFGSGTRLTVV.

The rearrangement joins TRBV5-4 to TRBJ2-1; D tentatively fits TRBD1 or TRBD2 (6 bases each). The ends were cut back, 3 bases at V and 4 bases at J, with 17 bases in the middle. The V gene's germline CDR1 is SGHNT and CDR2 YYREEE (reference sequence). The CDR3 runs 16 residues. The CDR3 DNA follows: TGTGCCAGCAGCTCGCGAGGCGGAGGGGGGTACAATGAGCAGTTCTTC. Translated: CASSSRGGGGYNEQFF. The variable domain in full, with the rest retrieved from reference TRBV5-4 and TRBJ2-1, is ETGVTQSPTHLIKTRGQQVTLRCSSQSGHNTVSWYQQALGQGPQFIFQYYREEENGRGNFPPRFSGLQFPNYSSELNVNALELDDSALYLCASSSRGGGGYNEQFFGPGTRLTVL.

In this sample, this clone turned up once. CDR3 coding DNA: TGTGCCAGCAGCTCCCCTTCCCCCGGTGAGCAGTACGTC. Its protein product is CASSSPSPGEQYV. V gene TRBV11-2 combines with J gene TRBJ2-7, with unresolved D. V lost 4 bases and J lost 7, with 14 bases in between. This CDR3 spans 13 amino acids. The germline V gene has CDR1 SGHAT and CDR2 FQNNGV.

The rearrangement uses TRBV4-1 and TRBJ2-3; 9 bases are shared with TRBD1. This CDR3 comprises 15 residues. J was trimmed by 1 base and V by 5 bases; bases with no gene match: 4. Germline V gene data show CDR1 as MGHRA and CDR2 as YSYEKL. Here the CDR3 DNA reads TGCGCCAGCAGCGAAAGGGACAGGGGCACAGATACGCAGTATTTT. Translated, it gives CASSERDRGTDTQYF.

This CDR3 is CASSSGLSSYNEQFF. The DNA for the CDR3 is TGTGCCAGTAGTAGCGGGCTGAGCTCCTACAATGAGCAGTTCTTC. The chain carries TRBV19 and TRBJ2-1; D is perhaps TRBD2 (5 bases). CDR3 length: 15 amino acids. The germline V gene encodes CDR1 LNHDA and CDR2 SQIVND (reference sequence). Trimming took off 4 bases at V and 0 bases at J, with 10 bases between the two ends.

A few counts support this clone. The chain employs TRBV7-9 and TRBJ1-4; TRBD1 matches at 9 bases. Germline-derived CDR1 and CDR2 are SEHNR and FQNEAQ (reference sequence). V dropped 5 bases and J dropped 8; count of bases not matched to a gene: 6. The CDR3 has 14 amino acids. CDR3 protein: CASSQGQGGEKLFF. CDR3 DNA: TGTGCCAGCAGCCAGGGACAGGGAGGGGAAAAACTGTTTTTT.

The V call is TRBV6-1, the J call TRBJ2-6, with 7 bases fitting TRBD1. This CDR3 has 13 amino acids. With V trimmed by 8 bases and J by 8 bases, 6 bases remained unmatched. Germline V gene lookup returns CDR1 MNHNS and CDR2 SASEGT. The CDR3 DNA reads TGTGCCAGCGCAGACAGGGTGTCCAACGTCCTGACTTTC. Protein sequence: CASADRVSNVLTF.

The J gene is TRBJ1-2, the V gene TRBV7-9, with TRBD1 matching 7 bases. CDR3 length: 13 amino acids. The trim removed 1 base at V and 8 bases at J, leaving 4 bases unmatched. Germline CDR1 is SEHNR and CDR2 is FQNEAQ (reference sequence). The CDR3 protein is CASSLVTGDGYTF. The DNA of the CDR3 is TGTGCCAGCAGCTTAGTAACAGGGGACGGCTACACCTTC.

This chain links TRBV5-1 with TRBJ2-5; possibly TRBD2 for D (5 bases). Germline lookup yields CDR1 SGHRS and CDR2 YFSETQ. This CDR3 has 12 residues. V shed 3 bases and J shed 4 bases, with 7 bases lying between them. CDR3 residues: CASSSEGETQYF. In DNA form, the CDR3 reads TGCGCCAGCAGCTCTGAGGGAGAGACCCAGTACTTC.

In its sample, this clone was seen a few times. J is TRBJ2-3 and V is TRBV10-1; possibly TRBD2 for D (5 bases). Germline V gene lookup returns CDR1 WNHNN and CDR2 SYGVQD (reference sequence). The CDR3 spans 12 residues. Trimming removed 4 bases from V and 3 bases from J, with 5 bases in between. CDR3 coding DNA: TGCGCCAGCAGTGGGAGGACAGATACGCAGTATTTT. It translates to CASSGRTDTQYF.

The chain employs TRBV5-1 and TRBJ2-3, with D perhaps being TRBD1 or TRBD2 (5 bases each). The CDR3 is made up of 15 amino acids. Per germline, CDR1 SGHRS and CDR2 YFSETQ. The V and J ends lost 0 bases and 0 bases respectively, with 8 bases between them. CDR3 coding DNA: TGCGCCAGCAGCTTGGTGGGGGAAAGCACAGATACGCAGTATTTT. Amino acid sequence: CASSLVGESTDTQYF.

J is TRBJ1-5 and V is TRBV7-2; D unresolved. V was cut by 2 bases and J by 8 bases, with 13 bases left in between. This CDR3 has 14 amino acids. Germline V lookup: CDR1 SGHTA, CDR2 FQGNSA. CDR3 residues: CASSLIPGSEPQHF. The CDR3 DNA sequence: TGTGCCAGCAGCTTAATTCCGGGATCGGAGCCCCAGCATTTT.

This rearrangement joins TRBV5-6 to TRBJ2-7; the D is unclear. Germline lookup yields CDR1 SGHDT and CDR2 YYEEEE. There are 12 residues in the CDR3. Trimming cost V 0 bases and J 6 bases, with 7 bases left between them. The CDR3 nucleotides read TGTGCCAGCAGCTTGGATAGGTTCGAGCAGTACTTC. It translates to CASSLDRFEQYF.

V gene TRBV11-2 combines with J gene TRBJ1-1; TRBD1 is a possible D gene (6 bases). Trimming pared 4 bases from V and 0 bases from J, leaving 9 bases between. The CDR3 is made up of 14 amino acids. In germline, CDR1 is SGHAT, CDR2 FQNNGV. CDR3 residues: CASSYTGMNTEAFF. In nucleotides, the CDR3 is TGTGCCAGCAGCTATACAGGGATGAACACTGAAGCTTTCTTT.

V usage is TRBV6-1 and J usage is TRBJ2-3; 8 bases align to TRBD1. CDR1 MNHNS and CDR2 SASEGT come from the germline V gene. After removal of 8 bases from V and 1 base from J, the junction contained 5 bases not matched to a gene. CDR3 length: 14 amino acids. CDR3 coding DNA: TGTGCCAGCTCCACGGACAGGGGCACAGATACGCAGTATTTT. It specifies CASSTDRGTDTQYF.

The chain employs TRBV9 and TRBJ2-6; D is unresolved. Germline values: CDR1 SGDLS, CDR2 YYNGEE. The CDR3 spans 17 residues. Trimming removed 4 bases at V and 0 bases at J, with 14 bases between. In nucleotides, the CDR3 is TGTGCCAGCAGCCCAAGACACCTTACCTCTGGGGCCAACGTCCTGACTTTC. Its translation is CASSPRHLTSGANVLTF.

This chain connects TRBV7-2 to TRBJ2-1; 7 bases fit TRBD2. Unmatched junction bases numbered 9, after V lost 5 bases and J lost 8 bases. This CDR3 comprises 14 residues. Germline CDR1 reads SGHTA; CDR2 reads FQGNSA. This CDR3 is CASSPRTSRDEQFF. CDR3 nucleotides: TGTGCCAGCAGCCCCCGGACTAGTCGCGATGAGCAGTTCTTC.